This T cell receptor beta chain was sequenced for a study of shared clonotypes between healthy human individuals. The wider study: Each donor had three CD4 naive, three CD4 memory, two CD8 naive and one CD8 memory plate.

V dropped 3 bases and J dropped 2 bases, with 9 bases sitting between them. This CDR3 has 15 residues. Germline lookup yields CDR1 SGHNT and CDR2 YYREEE (reference sequence). Remarks on this clone: Its antigen is unidentified.

Sequenced by immunoSEQ multiplex PCR; TCRdb stores in-frame clones only, minus some. The sample contains roughly 500,000 clones, almost 97% of which appear only once. Notes on the study in general: Represented diversity (both genetic and exposure-history) was limited by the small number of donors.

The sample consisted of naive CD4+ T cells sorted from blood. Subset of the sample: CD45RA+ positively selected. The V gene is TRBV5-4, the J gene TRBJ2-6, with D possibly being TRBD1 or TRBD2 (5 bases each). The clonotype originates from a woman under 40 in good health. Here the CDR3 reads CASSSWGTGANVLTF. CDR3 nucleotide sequence: TGTGCCAGCAGCTCGTGGGGGACTGGGGCCAACGTCCTGACTTTC.